This T cell receptor beta chain was documented in a study of technical replicates of blood from several donors (dated by TCRdb to between 2016 and 2019). Turning to this clone: Its target antigen remains unknown. The record has no base qualities; no much larger clone is one base away.

Including the terminal cysteine and phenylalanine, the CDR3 comprises 18 residues. CDR3 DNA only is kept here, 54 bases in frame from base 1. CDR1 and CDR2 (LGHNA, YNFKEQ) derive from the germline V gene. Trimming accounts for 0 bases at V and 1 base at J, while the number of junction bases matched to no gene is 8. Preparation of the library involved the immunoSEQ multiplex PCR assay. TCRdb took this table from immuneACCESS and kept in-frame rearrangements with V and J called. Such tables lack part of the clones; where checked against another copy, unresolved V genes explain under half of the gap, and the rest is unexplained. In all, the sample holds 65,000 to 80,000 clones, and 80% to 95% of those were seen once. About 0.4% of the sample comes from the top ten.

This TCR was sampled from a human donor in good health. Source material: T cells isolated from PBMCs. The chain is made from TRBV4-2 and TRBJ2-1, and TRBD1 aligns with 8 junction nucleotides. The CDR3 in this case is CASSQDFHGTGSYNEQFF. Read as DNA, the sequence is TGTGCCAGCAGCCAAGATTTTCACGGGACAGGATCCTACAATGAGCAGTTCTTC.